This T cell receptor beta chain was captured in a study of blood T cell repertoires in COVID-19. Study details: Sources were T cells, B-cell-depleted T cells, or PBMCs; the material itself was cDNA or gDNA.

The CDR3 extends over 17 amino acids. Germline CDR1 SGDLS, CDR2 YYNGEE. V was cut by 4 bases and J by 0 bases, with 17 bases left in between. Methods used by the authors: For nucleated cells, counts were estimated from reference gene primer amplification. This table comes from immunoSEQ multiplex PCR, and its TCRdb copy is limited to in-frame clones, with some not included. The V and J calls and the clone size are those of that table, but D and trimming were determined from the DNA. The data contain 200,000 to 250,000 clones, about 90% of them singletons. Sequenced sample: PBMCs or T cells enriched from blood (not recorded which). The TCR was taken from a man in his fifties who had been exposed to COVID-19. The rearrangement joins TRBV9 to TRBJ1-3; tentatively, D is TRBD1 (5 bases). CDR3 region: CASSPRGDGSSGNTIYF. The DNA for the CDR3 is TGTGCCAGCAGCCCCCGGGGGGATGGCTCCTCTGGAAACACCATATATTTT. Filled out from reference TRBV9 and TRBJ1-3, the complete variable domain reads DSGVTQTPKHLITATGQRVTLRCSPRSGDLSVYWYQQSLDQGLQFLIQYYNGEERAKGNILERFSAQQFPDLHSELNLSSLELGDSALYFCASSPRGDGSSGNTIYFGEGSWLTVV.